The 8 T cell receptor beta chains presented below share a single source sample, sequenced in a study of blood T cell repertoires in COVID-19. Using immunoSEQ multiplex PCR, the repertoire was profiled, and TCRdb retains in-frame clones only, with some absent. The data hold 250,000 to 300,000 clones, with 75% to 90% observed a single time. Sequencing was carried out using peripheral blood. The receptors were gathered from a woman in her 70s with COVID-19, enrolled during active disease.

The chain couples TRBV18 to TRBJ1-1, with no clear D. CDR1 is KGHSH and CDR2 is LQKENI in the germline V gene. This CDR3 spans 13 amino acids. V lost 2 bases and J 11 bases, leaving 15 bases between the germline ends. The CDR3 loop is CASSPGGPPRAFF. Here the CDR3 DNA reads TGTGCCAGCTCACCAGGCGGGCCCCCCAGGGCTTTCTTT.

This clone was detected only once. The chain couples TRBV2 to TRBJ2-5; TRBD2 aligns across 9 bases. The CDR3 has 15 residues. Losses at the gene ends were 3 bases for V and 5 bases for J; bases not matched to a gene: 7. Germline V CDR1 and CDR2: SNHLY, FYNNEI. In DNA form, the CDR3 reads TGTGCCAGCAGTGAGCAGGGACTAGCTATGGAGACCCAGTACTTC. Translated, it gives CASSEQGLAMETQYF.

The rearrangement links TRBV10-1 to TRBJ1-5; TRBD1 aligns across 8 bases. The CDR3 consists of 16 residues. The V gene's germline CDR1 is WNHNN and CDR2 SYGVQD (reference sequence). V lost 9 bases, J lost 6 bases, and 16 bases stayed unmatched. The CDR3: CARQDNKTGASQPQHF. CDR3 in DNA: TGCGCCAGACAAGACAACAAGACAGGGGCAAGTCAGCCCCAGCATTTT.

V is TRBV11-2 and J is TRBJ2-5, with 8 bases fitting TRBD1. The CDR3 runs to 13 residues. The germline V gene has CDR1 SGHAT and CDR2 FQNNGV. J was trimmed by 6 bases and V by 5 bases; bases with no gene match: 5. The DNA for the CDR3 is TGTGCCAGCAGCCCTACAGGGGGGAAGACCCAGTACTTC. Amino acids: CASSPTGGKTQYF. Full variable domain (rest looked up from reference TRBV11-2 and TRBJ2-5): EAGVAQSPRYKIIEKRQSVAFWCNPISGHATLYWYQQILGQGPKLLIQFQNNGVVDDSQLPKDRFSAERLKGVDSTLKIQPAKLEDSAVYLCASSPTGGKTQYFGPGTRLLVL.

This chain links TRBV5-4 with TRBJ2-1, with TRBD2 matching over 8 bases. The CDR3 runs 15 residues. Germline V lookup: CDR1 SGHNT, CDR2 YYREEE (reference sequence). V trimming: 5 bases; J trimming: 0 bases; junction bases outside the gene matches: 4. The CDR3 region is CASSPGGSSYNEQFF. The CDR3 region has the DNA TGTGCCAGCAGTCCGGGGGGGAGCTCCTACAATGAGCAGTTCTTC.

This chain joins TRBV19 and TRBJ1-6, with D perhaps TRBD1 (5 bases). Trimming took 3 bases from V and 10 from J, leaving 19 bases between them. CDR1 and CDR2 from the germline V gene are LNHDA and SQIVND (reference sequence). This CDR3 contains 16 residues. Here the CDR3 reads CASSMAGRRVGSPLHF. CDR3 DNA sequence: TGTGCCAGTAGTATGGCAGGGCGCCGTGTCGGATCACCCCTCCACTTT.

For the CDR3, the DNA is TGTGCCAGCAGTGAAGGGACAGGAAACAATCAGCCCCAGCATTTT. This gives the protein CASSEGTGNNQPQHF. The chain has TRBV6-1 and TRBJ1-5; TRBD1 aligns across 7 bases. V was pared by 1 base and J by 3 bases, with 3 bases of the junction left unmatched. The CDR3 is 15 amino acids. Germline values: CDR1 MNHNS, CDR2 SASEGT.

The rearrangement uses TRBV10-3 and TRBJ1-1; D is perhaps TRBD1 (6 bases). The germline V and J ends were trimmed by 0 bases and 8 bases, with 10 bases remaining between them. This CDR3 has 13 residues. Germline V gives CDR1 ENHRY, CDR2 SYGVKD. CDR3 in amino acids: CAISESDDREAFF. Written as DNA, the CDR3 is TGTGCCATCAGTGAGTCGGATGACAGGGAAGCTTTCTTT.